This T cell receptor beta chain was found in a study of T-cell reconstitution after alpha-beta-depleted transplantation in children listed by TCRdb under 2016. General notes on the study: T-cell immune reconstitution after TCRalphabeta/CD19-depleted allogeneic hematopoietic cell transplantation in children was quantitatively tracked in the study by means of TCR repertoire profiling.

The V end loses 0 bases and the J end loses 1 base, and a stretch of 12 bases separates them. From cysteine to phenylalanine, the CDR3 is 16 amino acids long. CDR3 DNA only is kept here, 48 bases in frame from base 1. According to the germline V gene, CDR1 reads SGHDN and CDR2 reads FVKESK. Libraries were prepared through PCR. The data were produced on an Illumina HiSeq 2500. Molecular barcoding was employed in the preparation of TCR libraries, with unique molecular identifiers being used to normalize TCRbeta repertoire quantification. TCRdb reworked the public reads: Q25 trimming with fastp, MiXCR clone assembly, productive beta chains retained. CDR3 protein duplicates are merged, each entry listing the most common genes and DNA. The sample contains roughly 120,000 distinct CDR3 sequences, under 13% of them found a single time. The top ten constitute approximately 7.9% of the sample. As regards this clonotype: The specificity of this receptor is unknown. Nothing much larger sits one base from this clone, and base qualities are not available.

The chain couples TRBV14 to TRBJ1-2; the best D guess is TRBD1, with 5 bases matching. The sample in question was PBMCs from the stem cell graft donor, obtained from the stem cell graft. The origin of this receptor is a human donor who donated a stem cell graft to a child with acute lymphoblastic leukemia. The DNA sequence is as follows: TGTGCCAGCAGCCAAGAACGAACCAGGGATAACTATGGCTACACCTTC. It translates as CASSQERTRDNYGYTF.